What follows describes a single T cell receptor beta chain. The record originates from a study of blood T cell repertoires in COVID-19. Study-level background: Acute-phase and convalescent COVID-19 samples originated in the United States, Italy and Spain.

This CDR3 contains 15 residues. The germline V gene has CDR1 SGHNT and CDR2 YYREEE (reference sequence). V lost 1 base, J lost 5 bases, and 15 bases lay in between. Authors' methods: By means of reference gene primer amplification, nucleated cell counts were estimated. TCRdb's copy holds only in-frame clones and misses some; the assay was immunoSEQ multiplex PCR. V and J calls and clone size are given by that table; D and trimming were obtained from the DNA. The sample gives around 37,000 clones, about 91% of which show up once; 4.5% to 7% is in the top ten. This clonotype was obtained from a woman aged 80 or over with acute or convalescent COVID-19. V and J are TRBV5-4 and TRBJ2-5; weak D call: TRBD1 (5 bases). The sequenced material came from peripheral blood. Written as DNA, the CDR3 is TGTGCCAGCAGCTTGCCGGGCCTCCAGGGTGAGACCCAGTACTTC. Its protein product is CASSLPGLQGETQYF.